This T cell receptor (beta chain) comes out of a study of blood T cells in healthy people across ages (dated by TCRdb to the mid-2010s). A note on the overall study: In model experiments, roughly one uniquely barcoded TCR beta cDNA molecule per two T cells was captured by template switching. To avoid experimental bias, donors of different ages were randomly spread across the sequencing lanes. Donors were grouped into four age groups: young (average approximately 15 years), middle-aged (about 38), aged (over 55) and long-lived (about 82). For two donors (one aged 18 to 30 and one aged 80 or older), the study analyzed two additional independent replicas of 1 million unique cDNA reads from the same blood draw. Age-related changes in TCR beta repertoire diversity were measured in the study by deep sequencing normalized with unique cDNA molecular identifiers.

This clonotype was counted at least ten times. Its antigen specificity is not known. No base-level quality is on record; no much larger clone is a single base apart. The CDR3 sequence holds 13 residues, the cysteine and phenylalanine included. Only the CDR3 DNA stays, 39 bases, in frame from base 1. The germline V gene supplies CDR1 MNHNS and CDR2 SASEGT. Trimming removed 3 bases from V and 8 bases from J; the gene matches leave 5 bases unexplained. Library prep was done by 5' RACE. Sequencing took place on an Illumina HiSeq 2500. A second PCR of roughly 6 to 11 cycles was run with a J-beta primer mix and a sample-barcoded 5' primer. Each TCR beta cDNA molecule received a unique molecular identifier from a template-switch 5' adaptor carrying 12 random nucleotides. At least 2.5 million CDR3-containing paired-end reads were obtained from each sample. First-strand cDNA was synthesized from all RNA with the Mint cDNA synthesis kit, primed by a TRBC-specific oligonucleotide. All cDNA was treated with uracil-DNA glycosylase and then went through a first 18-cycle PCR with the universal primers M1SS and BC2_uni_R. In the original analysis: Normalization of each sample was performed by random selection of 1 million high-quality reads, each carrying a distinct molecular identifier. Reads sharing molecular identifiers were discarded rather than binned into consensus sequences. MiTCR, with a Q25 quality threshold and the strictest error-elimination algorithm, was used for CDR3 identification, clonotype clustering and error correction. A nonparametric unseen species model using Euler transformation provided a lower-bound estimate of total TCR beta diversity. Through fastp at Q25 and MiXCR, TCRdb rebuilt clones from the public reads, retaining in-frame beta chains. Rows are unified per CDR3 protein, each entry keeping the most common DNA and genes. Clone size and V and J calls follow TCRdb, not the original study. The sample table records hundreds of thousands of distinct CDR3 sequences; about 28% of these occur just once. The top ten hold approximately 14% of the sample.

The donors were some 39 Caucasian individuals from Russia, aged 6 to 90 years, who were systemically healthy. Each donor gave around 9.9 milliliters of peripheral blood, collected into EDTA-treated Vacutainer tubes. Ficoll-Paque density-gradient centrifugation was used to isolate PBMCs, with at least 6.5 million obtained per sample. Trizol reagent was used to extract total RNA from the PBMCs, yielding at least 6 micrograms per sample. For every donor, flow cytometry on a PBMC aliquot measured the percentage of naive CD45RAhigh/CD27high T cells. Summary of the overall study and its limitations: Compared with the aged group, the long-lived group had more naive CD4+ T cells, fewer expanded clones and increased TCR diversity, suggesting age selection. As age increased, observed TCR beta diversity per million T cells dropped in a roughly linear way, and a significant reduction was already evident by age approximately 40. Donor CMV infection status was unknown, potentially confounding age-related changes in expanded clonotypes. Conclusive comparison of naive and antigen-experienced compartments was prevented by the profiling of bulk unsorted PBMCs. A strong correlation was found between observed TCR beta diversity and the percentage of naive T cells measured by flow cytometry. Estimates of total diversity based on one million sequenced T cells were considered lower bounds and underestimates.

In this chain, TRBV6-1 is recombined with TRBJ1-2; the junction holds 8 bases that match TRBD1. Input material: blood. The clonotype comes from an elderly woman in good health. The nucleotides are TGTGCCAGCAGTGAGGACAGGGTGAGCGGCTACACCTTC. It translates as CASSEDRVSGYTF.